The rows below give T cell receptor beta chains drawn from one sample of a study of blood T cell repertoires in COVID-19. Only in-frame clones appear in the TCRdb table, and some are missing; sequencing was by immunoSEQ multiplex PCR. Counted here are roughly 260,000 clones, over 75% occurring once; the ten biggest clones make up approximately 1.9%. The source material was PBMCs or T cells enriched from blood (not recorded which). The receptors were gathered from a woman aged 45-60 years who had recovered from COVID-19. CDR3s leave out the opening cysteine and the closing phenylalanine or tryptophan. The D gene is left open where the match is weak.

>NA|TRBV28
ASSPVGQKILSSYNSPLH
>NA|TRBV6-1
ASSEASSLYSYT
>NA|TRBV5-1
ASSPLRQETQY
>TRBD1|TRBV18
ASSGTENSPLH
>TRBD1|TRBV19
ASSTPGGYSPLH
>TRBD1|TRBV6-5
ASSFFGTGIPGELF
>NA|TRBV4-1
ASSHGRLTTSYEQY
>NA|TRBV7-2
ASSSKTGFYNEQF
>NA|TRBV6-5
ASSYSAGSSYEQY
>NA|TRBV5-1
ASAVGGVSTEAF
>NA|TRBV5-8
ASSLAPNYGYT
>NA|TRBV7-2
ASRRGPYTEAF
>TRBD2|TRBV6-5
ASGLGLAYEQY
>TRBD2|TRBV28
ASSWALAGETQY
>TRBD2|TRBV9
ASSQGLAANNEQF
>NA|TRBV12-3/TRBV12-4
ASSIGGNTEAF
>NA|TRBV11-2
ASSFDRLNNEQF
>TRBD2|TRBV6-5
ASSYSLAGAFYEQY
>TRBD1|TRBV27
ASSIGQVPYEQY
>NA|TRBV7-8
ASSQGRNQPQH
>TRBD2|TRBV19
ASSKREGHDEQF
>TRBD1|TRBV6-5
ASSYSGGQIQPQH
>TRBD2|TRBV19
ASSSSELAGEWLEIDEQF
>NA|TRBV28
ASSSLWASYNEQF
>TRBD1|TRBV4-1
ASSPGTGGPYNEQF
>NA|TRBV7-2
ASSPWGGTDTQY
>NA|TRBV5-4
ASSGGTRNEKLF
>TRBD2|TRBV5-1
ASSFTSGRAGEQF
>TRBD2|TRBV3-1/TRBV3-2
ASSPTGGGTQY
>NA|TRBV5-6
ASSLLQANYGYT
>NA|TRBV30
AWSVQWREQY
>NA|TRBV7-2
ASSLGSRGPIY
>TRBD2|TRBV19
ASSIGLAGAHTGELF
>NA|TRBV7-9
ASSFSSGTGELF
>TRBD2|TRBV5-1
ASSQGLADYNEQF
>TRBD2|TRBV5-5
ASSLGLAEYTNTGELF
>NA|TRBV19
ASSIVDNSYEQY
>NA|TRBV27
ASSLSGTYPWNEQY
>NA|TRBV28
ASVTPGGLNTEAF
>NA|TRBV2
ASSDWPRNAGELF
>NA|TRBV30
AWSVRGNTIY
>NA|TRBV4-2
ASSLEHGNQPQH
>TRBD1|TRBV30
AWTVWDRTNTEAF